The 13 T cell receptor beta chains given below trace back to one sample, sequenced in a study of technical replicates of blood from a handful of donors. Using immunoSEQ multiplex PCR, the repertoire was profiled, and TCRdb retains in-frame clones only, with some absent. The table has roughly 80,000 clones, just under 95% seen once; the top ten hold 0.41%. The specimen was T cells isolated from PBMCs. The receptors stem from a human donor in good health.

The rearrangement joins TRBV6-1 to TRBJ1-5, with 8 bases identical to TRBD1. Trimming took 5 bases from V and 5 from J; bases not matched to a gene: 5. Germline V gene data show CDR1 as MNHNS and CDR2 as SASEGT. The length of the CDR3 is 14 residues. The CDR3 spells CASSLTDRDQPQHF. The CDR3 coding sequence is TGTGCCAGCAGTCTCACGGACAGGGATCAGCCCCAGCATTTT.

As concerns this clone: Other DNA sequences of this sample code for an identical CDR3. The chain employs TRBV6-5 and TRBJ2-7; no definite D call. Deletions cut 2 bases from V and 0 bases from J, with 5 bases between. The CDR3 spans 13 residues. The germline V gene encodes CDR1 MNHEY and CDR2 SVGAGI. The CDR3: CASSYGGSYEQYF. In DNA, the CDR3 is TGTGCCAGCAGTTACGGCGGCTCCTACGAGCAGTACTTC.

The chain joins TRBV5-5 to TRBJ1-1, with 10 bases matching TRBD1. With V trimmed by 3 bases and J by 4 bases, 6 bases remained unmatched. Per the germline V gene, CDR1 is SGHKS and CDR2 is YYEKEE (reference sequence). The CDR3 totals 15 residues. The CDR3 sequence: CASSWEGQGSTEAFF. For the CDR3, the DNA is TGTGCCAGCAGCTGGGAGGGACAGGGGTCCACTGAAGCTTTCTTT.

The CDR3 sequence is CASSLGHTAYEQYF. In nucleotides, the CDR3 is TGTGCCAGCAGCCTGGGACACACCGCCTACGAGCAGTACTTC. The V gene is TRBV7-6, the J gene TRBJ2-7; D is possibly TRBD1 (6 bases). Germline V gene data show CDR1 as SGHVS and CDR2 as FNYEAQ. This CDR3 has 14 amino acids. V shed 5 bases and J shed 2 bases, with 13 bases lying between them.

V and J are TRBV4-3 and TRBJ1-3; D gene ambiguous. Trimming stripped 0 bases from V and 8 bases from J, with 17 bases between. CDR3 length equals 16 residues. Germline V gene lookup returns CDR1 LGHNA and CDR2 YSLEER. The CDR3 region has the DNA TGCGCCAGCAGCCAAGATCTAGGAGAACACCCGGACACCATATATTTT. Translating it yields CASSQDLGEHPDTIYF.

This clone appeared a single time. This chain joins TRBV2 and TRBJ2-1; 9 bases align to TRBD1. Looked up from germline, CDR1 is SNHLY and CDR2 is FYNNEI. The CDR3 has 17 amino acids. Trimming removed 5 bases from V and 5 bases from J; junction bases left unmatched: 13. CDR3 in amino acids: CASSPYSGTGIHNEQFF. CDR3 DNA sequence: TGTGCCAGCAGTCCATACTCCGGGACAGGGATCCACAATGAGCAGTTCTTC.

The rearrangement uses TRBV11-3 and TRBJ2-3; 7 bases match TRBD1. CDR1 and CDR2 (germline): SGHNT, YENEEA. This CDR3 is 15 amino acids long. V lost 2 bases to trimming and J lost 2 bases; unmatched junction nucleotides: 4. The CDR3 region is CASSLRQGLTDTQYF. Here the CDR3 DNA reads TGTGCCAGCAGCTTAAGACAGGGTCTCACAGATACGCAGTATTTT.

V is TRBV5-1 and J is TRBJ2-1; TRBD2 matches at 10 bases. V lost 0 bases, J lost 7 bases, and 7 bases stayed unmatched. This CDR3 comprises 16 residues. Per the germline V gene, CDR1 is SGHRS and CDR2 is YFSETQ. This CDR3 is CASSLGPSGSMNEQFF. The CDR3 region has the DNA TGCGCCAGCAGCTTGGGCCCTAGCGGGAGTATGAATGAGCAGTTCTTC.

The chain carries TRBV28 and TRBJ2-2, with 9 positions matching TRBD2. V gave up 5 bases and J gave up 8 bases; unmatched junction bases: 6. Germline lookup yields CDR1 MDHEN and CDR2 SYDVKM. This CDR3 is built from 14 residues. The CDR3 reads CASSLEREVGELFF. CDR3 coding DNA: TGTGCCAGCAGTCTAGAGCGGGAGGTTGGGGAGCTGTTTTTT.

For the CDR3, the DNA is TGTGCCAGCAGTTCTACAGGGTTCGAGCAGTACTTC. Translated: CASSSTGFEQYF. V gene TRBV27 combines with J gene TRBJ2-7, with D possibly matching TRBD1 (6 bases). The CDR3 is 12 residues long. The germline V gene encodes CDR1 MNHEY and CDR2 SMNVEV (reference sequence). V lost 4 bases and J 6 bases, leaving 10 bases between the germline ends.

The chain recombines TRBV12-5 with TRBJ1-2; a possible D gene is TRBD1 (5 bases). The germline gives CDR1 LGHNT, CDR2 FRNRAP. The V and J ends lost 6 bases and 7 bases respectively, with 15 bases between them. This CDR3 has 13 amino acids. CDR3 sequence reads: CASGRDPRGGYTF. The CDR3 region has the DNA TGTGCTAGTGGCCGAGACCCTAGGGGTGGCTACACCTTC. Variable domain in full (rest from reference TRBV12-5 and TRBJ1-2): DARVTQTPRHKVTEMGQEVTMRCQPILGHNTVFWYRQTMMQGLELLAYFRNRAPLDDSGMPKDRFSAEMPDATLATLKIQPSEPRDSAVYFCASGRDPRGGYTFGSGTRLTVV.

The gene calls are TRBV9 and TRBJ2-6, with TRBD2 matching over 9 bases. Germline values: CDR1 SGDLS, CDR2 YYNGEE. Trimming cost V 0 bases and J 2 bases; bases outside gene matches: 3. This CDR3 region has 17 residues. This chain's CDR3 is CASSVGGRAPGANVLTF. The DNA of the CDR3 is TGTGCCAGCAGCGTAGGCGGGAGGGCCCCTGGGGCCAACGTCCTGACTTTC.

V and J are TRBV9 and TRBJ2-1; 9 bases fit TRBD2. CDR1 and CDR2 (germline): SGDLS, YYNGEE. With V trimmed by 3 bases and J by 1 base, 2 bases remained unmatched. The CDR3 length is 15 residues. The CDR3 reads CASSASGTSYNEQFF. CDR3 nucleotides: TGTGCCAGCAGCGCTAGCGGGACTTCCTACAATGAGCAGTTCTTC.